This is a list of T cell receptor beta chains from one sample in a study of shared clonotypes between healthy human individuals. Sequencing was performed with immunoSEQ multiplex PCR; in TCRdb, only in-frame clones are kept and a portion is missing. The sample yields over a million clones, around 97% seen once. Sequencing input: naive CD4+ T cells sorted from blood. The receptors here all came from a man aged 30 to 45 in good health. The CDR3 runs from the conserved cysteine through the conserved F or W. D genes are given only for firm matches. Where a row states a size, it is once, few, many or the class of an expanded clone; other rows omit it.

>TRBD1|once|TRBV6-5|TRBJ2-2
CASSRDRAFGELFF
TGTGCCAGCAGCCGGGACAGGGCGTTCGGGGAGCTGTTTTTT
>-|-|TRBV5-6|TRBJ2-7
CASSWKGGAGDEQYF
TGTGCCAGCAGCTGGAAAGGGGGCGCGGGGGACGAGCAGTACTTC
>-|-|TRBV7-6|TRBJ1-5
CASSLGPLGAGQPQHF
TGTGCCAGCAGCTTAGGGCCCCTGGGGGCCGGGCAGCCCCAGCATTTT
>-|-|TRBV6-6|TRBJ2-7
CASHPGLLSYEQYF
TGTGCCAGCCATCCAGGGCTCCTCTCCTACGAGCAGTACTTC
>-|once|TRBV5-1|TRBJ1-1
CASSPPNAFEAFF
TGCGCCAGCAGCCCCCCGAACGCGTTTGAAGCTTTCTTT
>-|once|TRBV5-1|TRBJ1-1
CASRFTLSNTEAFF
TGCGCCAGCAGGTTTACACTATCGAACACTGAAGCTTTCTTT
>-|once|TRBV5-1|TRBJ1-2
CASSLGAGGYTF
TGCGCCAGCAGCTTGGGGGCAGGCGGCTACACCTTC
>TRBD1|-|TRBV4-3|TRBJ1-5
CASSQAPQGATNQPQHF
TGCGCCAGCAGCCAGGCACCTCAGGGGGCGACCAATCAGCCCCAGCATTTT
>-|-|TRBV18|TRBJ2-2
CASSTRTVNTGELFF
TGTGCCAGCTCAACCAGGACAGTTAACACCGGGGAGCTGTTTTTT
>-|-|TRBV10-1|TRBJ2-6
CASSGRGPSGANVLTF
TGCGCCAGCAGTGGCAGGGGCCCCTCTGGGGCCAACGTCCTGACTTTC
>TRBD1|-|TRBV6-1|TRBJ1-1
CASRPGTGNTEAFF
TGTGCCAGCAGACCCGGGACAGGGAACACTGAAGCTTTCTTT
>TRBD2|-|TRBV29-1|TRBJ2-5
CSVFSSAGVETQYF
TGCAGCGTTTTTAGCTCGGCGGGAGTGGAGACCCAGTACTTC
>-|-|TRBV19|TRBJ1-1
CASQQRAEHTEAFF
TGTGCCAGCCAGCAGAGGGCAGAACACACTGAAGCTTTCTTT
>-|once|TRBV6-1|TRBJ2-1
CASSEGLEGGEQFF
TGTGCCAGCAGTGAAGGACTAGAGGGCGGTGAGCAGTTCTTC
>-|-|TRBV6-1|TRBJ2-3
CASNQSPSTDTQYF
TGTGCCAGCAATCAGTCCCCTAGCACAGATACGCAGTATTTT
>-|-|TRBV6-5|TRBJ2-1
CASSPGSSTYNEQFF
TGTGCCAGCAGCCCCGGGAGTTCCACCTACAATGAGCAGTTCTTC
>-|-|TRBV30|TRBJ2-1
CAWSLGAGPYNEQFF
TGTGCCTGGAGCCTGGGGGCAGGGCCCTACAATGAGCAGTTCTTC
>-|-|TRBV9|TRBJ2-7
CASSVAPLSYEQYF
TGTGCCAGCAGCGTAGCCCCGCTGTCCTACGAGCAGTACTTC
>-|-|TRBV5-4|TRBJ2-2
CASSLVGTTGELFF
TGTGCCAGCAGCTTGGTTGGGACCACCGGGGAGCTGTTTTTT
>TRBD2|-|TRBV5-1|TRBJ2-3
CASSPTAGAGTDTQYF
TGCGCCAGCAGCCCGACAGCGGGAGCGGGCACAGATACGCAGTATTTT
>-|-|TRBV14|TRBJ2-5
CASSQDLETQYF
TGTGCCAGCAGCCAAGATTTGGAGACCCAGTACTTC
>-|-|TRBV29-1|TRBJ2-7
CSVEDLSHEQYF
TGCAGCGTTGAAGATCTTAGCCACGAGCAGTACTTC
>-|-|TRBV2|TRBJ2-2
CASSEFTTPNTGELFF
TGTGCCAGCAGTGAATTCACAACCCCAAACACCGGGGAGCTGTTTTTT
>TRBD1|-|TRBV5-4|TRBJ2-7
CASSLVTGASYEQYF
TGTGCCAGCAGCTTGGTGACAGGGGCCTCCTACGAGCAGTACTTC
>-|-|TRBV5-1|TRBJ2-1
CASSPGTDYNEQFF
TGCGCCAGCAGCCCGGGGACCGACTACAATGAGCAGTTCTTC
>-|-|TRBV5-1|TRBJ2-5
CASSLAMGELETQYF
TGCGCCAGCAGCTTGGCCATGGGGGAATTAGAGACCCAGTACTTC
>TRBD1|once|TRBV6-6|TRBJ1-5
CASSLPGTGDQPQHF
TGTGCCAGCAGTTTACCGGGGACAGGCGATCAGCCCCAGCATTTT
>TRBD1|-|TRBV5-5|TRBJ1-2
CASSPGTGGGHYGYTF
TGTGCCAGCAGCCCAGGGACAGGGGGCGGACACTATGGCTACACCTTC
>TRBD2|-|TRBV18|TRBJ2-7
CASSPPTGLAYEQYF
TGTGCCAGCTCACCGCCGACGGGACTAGCCTACGAGCAGTACTTC
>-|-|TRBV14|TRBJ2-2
CASSQLGRVSTGELFF
TGTGCCAGCAGCCAACTCGGACGGGTTTCCACCGGGGAGCTGTTTTTT
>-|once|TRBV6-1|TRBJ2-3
CAIRGTTDTQYF
TGTGCCATCCGGGGTACCACAGATACGCAGTATTTT
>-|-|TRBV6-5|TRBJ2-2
CASSPIQSGELFF
TGTGCCAGCAGCCCCATCCAGAGCGGGGAGCTGTTTTTT
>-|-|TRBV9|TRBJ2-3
CASSVEALGGGTDTQYF
TGTGCCAGCAGCGTAGAAGCGTTAGGTGGTGGCACAGATACGCAGTATTTT
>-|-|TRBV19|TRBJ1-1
CASRNTEAFF
TGTGCCAGTAGGAACACTGAAGCTTTCTTT
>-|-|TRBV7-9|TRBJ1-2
CASSLIPGYYGYTF
TGTGCCAGCAGCTTAATCCCAGGATACTATGGCTACACCTTC
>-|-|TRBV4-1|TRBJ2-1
CASSQAATPDFF
TGCGCCAGCAGCCAAGCGGCGACTCCCGATTTCTTC
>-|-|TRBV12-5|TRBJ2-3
CASGLVTRTGNTQYF
TGTGCTAGTGGTTTGGTTACCAGGACCGGGAATACGCAGTATTTT
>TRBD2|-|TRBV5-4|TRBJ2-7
CASSPGGGRGAYEQYF
TGTGCCAGCAGCCCTGGGGGAGGGCGCGGGGCCTACGAGCAGTACTTC
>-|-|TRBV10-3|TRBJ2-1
CAISESAGQRNEQFF
TGTGCCATCAGTGAGTCGGCCGGGCAGCGGAATGAGCAGTTCTTC
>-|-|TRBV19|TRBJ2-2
CASSPVPSRELFF
TGTGCCAGTAGTCCCGTCCCGTCTAGGGAGCTGTTTTTT
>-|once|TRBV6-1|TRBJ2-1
CASRATPYDEQFF
TGTGCCAGCAGAGCTACCCCTTACGATGAGCAGTTCTTC
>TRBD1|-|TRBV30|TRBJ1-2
CAWGKQGNYGYTF
TGTGCCTGGGGGAAACAGGGGAACTATGGCTACACCTTC
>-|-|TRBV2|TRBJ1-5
CASSQGSSNQPQHF
TGTGCCAGCAGCCAGGGCTCCTCCAATCAGCCCCAGCATTTT
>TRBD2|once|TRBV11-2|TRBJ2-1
CASSQNSGSTEFF
TGTGCCAGCAGCCAAAATAGCGGGAGTACCGAGTTCTTC
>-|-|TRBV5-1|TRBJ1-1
CASSLRGGNTEAFF
TGCGCCAGCAGCCTGAGGGGGGGTAACACTGAAGCTTTCTTT
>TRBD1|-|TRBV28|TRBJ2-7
CASRTTGGGMGYEQYF
TGTGCCAGCAGGACAACAGGGGGCGGCATGGGCTACGAGCAGTACTTC